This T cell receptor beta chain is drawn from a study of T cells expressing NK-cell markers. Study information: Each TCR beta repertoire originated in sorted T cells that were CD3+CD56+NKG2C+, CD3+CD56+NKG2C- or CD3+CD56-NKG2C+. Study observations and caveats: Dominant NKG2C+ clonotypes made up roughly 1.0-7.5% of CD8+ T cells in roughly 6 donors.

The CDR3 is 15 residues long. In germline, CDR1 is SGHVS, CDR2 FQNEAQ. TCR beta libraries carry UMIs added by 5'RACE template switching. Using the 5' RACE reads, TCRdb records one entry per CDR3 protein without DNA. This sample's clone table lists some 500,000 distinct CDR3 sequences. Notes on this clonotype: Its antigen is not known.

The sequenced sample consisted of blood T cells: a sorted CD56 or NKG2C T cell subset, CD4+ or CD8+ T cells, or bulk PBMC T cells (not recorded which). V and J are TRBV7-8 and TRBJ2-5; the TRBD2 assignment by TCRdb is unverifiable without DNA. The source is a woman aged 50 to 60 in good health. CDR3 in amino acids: CASSLAGPGGETQYF.